The 20 T cell receptor beta chains below all came from one sample that was sequenced in a study of cytomegalovirus exposure and HLA in healthy donors. PCR involved 60 Vbeta and 13 Jbeta primers. The protocol was immunoSEQ multiplex PCR, while the TCRdb copy is restricted to in-frame clones and leaves out a portion. Of 200,000 to 250,000 clones listed, about 85% were seen once; the top ten hold 1% to 1.5%. The sequencing input was PBMCs. All receptors derive from a human donor in good health.

J is TRBJ2-3 and V is TRBV27, with 10 bases fitting TRBD1. Germline values: CDR1 MNHEY, CDR2 SMNVEV (reference sequence). V was clipped by 8 bases and J by 1 base; unmatched bases: 18. The CDR3 consists of 19 residues. The DNA of the CDR3 is TGTGCCAGCCGGAAGACAGGGGGCCAAATGCCCCTCGGCACAGATACGCAGTATTTT. Translation gives CASRKTGGQMPLGTDTQYF.

V is TRBV7-9 and J is TRBJ1-1, with D possibly TRBD1 on 6 matching bases. Trimming took off 1 base at V and 7 bases at J, with 13 bases between the two ends. This CDR3 contains 14 residues. The V gene's germline CDR1 is SEHNR and CDR2 FQNEAQ (reference sequence). CDR3 nucleotide sequence: TGTGCCAGCAGCTTAGAAGACCGCAGGGGTGAAGCTTTCTTT. It codes for CASSLEDRRGEAFF.

This clone appeared once. The chain is built from TRBV5-1 and TRBJ2-7; perhaps TRBD1 as D (6 bases). The CDR3 sequence is 14 residues long. V dropped 4 bases and J dropped 1 base, with 12 bases sitting between them. CDR1 and CDR2 from the germline V gene are SGHRS and YFSETQ. CDR3 DNA sequence: TGCGCCAGCAGCAAACAGGGCTGGTCCTACGAGCAGTACTTC. It codes for CASSKQGWSYEQYF.

The J gene is TRBJ2-4, the V gene TRBV4-2; D is perhaps TRBD1 (6 bases). V dropped 3 bases and J dropped 1 base, with 22 bases sitting between them. The germline CDR1 and CDR2 sequences are LGHNA and YNFKEQ. CDR3 length equals 19 residues. DNA for the CDR3: TGTGCCAGCAGCCAGTTGCTACAGGGCGCGGGTGGGGCCAAAAACATTCAGTACTTC. It specifies CASSQLLQGAGGAKNIQYF.

The chain combines TRBV28 with TRBJ1-5, with 9 bases identical to TRBD1. The germline V gene has CDR1 MDHEN and CDR2 SYDVKM. This CDR3 spans 15 amino acids. With 5 bases clipped from V and 4 bases from J, the junction kept 6 bases outside the gene matches. DNA of the CDR3: TGTGCCAGCAGTCCCGGGACAGGGACGAATCAGCCCCAGCATTTT. Translated: CASSPGTGTNQPQHF.

The chain combines TRBV6-5 with TRBJ2-7; D possibly corresponds to TRBD2 (6 bases). The germline CDR1 and CDR2 sequences are MNHEY and SVGAGI. The CDR3 loop spans 15 amino acids. Trimming stripped 0 bases from V and 3 bases from J, with 12 bases between. CDR3 sequence (DNA): TGTGCCAGCAGTTACTCGAGGCAGGAGGGCTACGAGCAGTACTTC. Translation: CASSYSRQEGYEQYF.

This clone was seen just once. This rearrangement joins TRBV19 to TRBJ2-3; D is possibly TRBD1 (6 bases). This CDR3 region has 15 residues. Germline values: CDR1 LNHDA, CDR2 SQIVND (reference sequence). Trimming shortened V by 5 bases and J by 6 bases, and 18 bases separated the two germline ends. The CDR3 nucleotides are TGTGCCAGTAGTCGGACAGCTAGTCGGGTGGATACGCAGTATTTT. Amino acids: CASSRTASRVDTQYF. Drawing the rest from reference TRBV19 and TRBJ2-3, the complete variable domain is DGGITQSPKYLFRKEGQNVTLSCEQNLNHDAMYWYRQDPGQGLRLIYYSQIVNDFQKGDIAEGYSVSREKKESFPLTVTSAQKNPTAFYLCASSRTASRVDTQYFGPGTRLTVL.

The sample holds a few counts of this clone. The chain employs TRBV9 and TRBJ2-1, with 9 nucleotides matching TRBD2. The CDR3 contains 16 residues. The V segment lost 3 bases and the J segment 8 bases; nucleotides outside the gene matches: 12. Germline V CDR1 and CDR2: SGDLS, YYNGEE. The CDR3 nucleotides read TGTGCCAGCAGCGGGGGGTGGCGGGAGGGCCTCGATGAGCAGTTCTTC. Translation gives CASSGGWREGLDEQFF.

A single count supports this clone. The V gene is TRBV30, the J gene TRBJ2-7; 9 bases agree with TRBD1. The CDR3 is 14 amino acids. Germline V gives CDR1 GTSNPN, CDR2 SVGIG (reference sequence). V was pared by 5 bases and J by 3 bases, with 8 bases of the junction left unmatched. The CDR3 coding sequence is TGTGCCTGGGGACAGGGGAAAGGGTACTACGAGCAGTACTTC. This encodes CAWGQGKGYYEQYF.

Worth noting for this clone: The junction shows a germline mismatch at one end, possibly a read error. The chain couples TRBV7-7 to TRBJ2-5, with TRBD1 matching over 7 bases. The CDR3 is 15 residues long. Germline loops: CDR1 SSHAT, CDR2 FNYEAQ (reference sequence). As DNA, the CDR3 is TGTGCTAGCAGCCTCTCGCCCGGGACAGAAGAGACCCAGTACTTC. Translating gives CASSLSPGTEETQYF.

CDR3 coding DNA: TGTGCCAGCAGCGTACTTGCTAGCGGGAGCGGGCGCGGGGAGCTGTTTTTT. Translation gives CASSVLASGSGRGELFF. The chain links TRBV9 to TRBJ2-2; 10 bases align to TRBD2. The CDR3 runs 17 residues. Trimming took 1 base from V and 7 from J; bases not matched to a gene: 10. The germline V gene encodes CDR1 SGDLS and CDR2 YYNGEE.

This chain uses TRBV4-1 with TRBJ2-3, with TRBD2 matching over 10 bases. CDR1 and CDR2 from the germline V gene are MGHRA and YSYEKL. The junction had 3 bases not matched to a gene; V was cut back by 0 bases and J by 3 bases. The CDR3 totals 16 residues. CDR3 region: CASSQEASGRTDTQYF. CDR3 nucleotide sequence: TGCGCCAGCAGCCAAGAGGCTAGCGGGAGAACAGATACGCAGTATTTT.

This chain uses TRBV2 with TRBJ2-5; 8 bases align to TRBD1. Unmatched junction bases numbered 5, after V lost 6 bases and J lost 5 bases. CDR1 is SNHLY, CDR2 FYNNEI, per germline. The CDR3 is made up of 13 amino acids. This CDR3 reads CASRWTGWETQYF. Here the CDR3 DNA reads TGTGCCAGCAGATGGACAGGGTGGGAGACCCAGTACTTC.

This clone was detected once. V is TRBV27 and J is TRBJ2-4, with 10 nucleotides matching TRBD1. Germline trimming cut 5 bases from V and 8 bases from J; bases unmatched to any gene: 9. CDR3 length: 15 amino acids. Germline CDR1 is MNHEY and CDR2 is SMNVEV (reference sequence). CDR3: CASSTRQGAGDIQYF. The CDR3 coding sequence is TGTGCCAGCAGTACGCGACAGGGGGCCGGAGACATTCAGTACTTC.

The genes are TRBV10-3 and TRBJ2-7; TRBD1 agrees at 10 bases. The trim removed 10 bases at V and 4 bases at J, leaving 10 bases unmatched. Germline CDR1 reads ENHRY; CDR2 reads SYGVKD. CDR3 size: 14 residues. The CDR3 DNA sequence: TGTGCCACTCGACAGGGGGCTTTCGTTTACGAGCAGTACTTC. This encodes CATRQGAFVYEQYF.

The V call is TRBV5-4, the J call TRBJ2-2; D may be TRBD1 (5 bases). CDR1 is SGHNT and CDR2 is YYREEE in the germline V gene (reference sequence). V was shortened by 0 bases and J by 6 bases, with 12 bases between the two germline ends. This CDR3 contains 15 residues. This chain's CDR3 is CASSLDRSRSGELFF. The CDR3, as DNA: TGTGCCAGCAGCTTGGACAGGAGTAGATCCGGGGAGCTGTTTTTT.

This clone was observed a single time. J is TRBJ1-1 and V is TRBV2; D gene unclear. The CDR3 runs to 13 residues. Trimming shortened V by 10 bases and J by 3 bases, and 15 bases separated the two germline ends. Germline values: CDR1 SNHLY, CDR2 FYNNEI. The CDR3 is CATTRVPDTEAFF. The CDR3 region has the DNA TGTGCCACCACCCGCGTTCCGGACACTGAAGCTTTCTTT. The whole variable domain, remainder taken from reference TRBV2 and TRBJ1-1, is EPEVTQTPSHQVTQMGQEVILRCVPISNHLYFYWYRQILGQKVEFLVSFYNNEISEKSEIFDDQFSVERPDGSNFTLKIRSTKLEDSAMYFCATTRVPDTEAFFGQGTRLTVV.

This sequence joins TRBV6-1 and TRBJ2-1; 8 bases are a match to TRBD2. The CDR3 spans 12 residues. V shed 7 bases and J 9 bases; nucleotides not matched to a gene: 5. The V gene's germline CDR1 is MNHNS and CDR2 SASEGT. CDR3 in amino acids: CASTGGRSEQFF. The CDR3, as DNA: TGTGCCAGCACAGGCGGGAGGAGTGAGCAGTTCTTC.

This chain links TRBV25-1 with TRBJ2-3, with a tentative D call TRBD2 (7 bases). The V gene's germline CDR1 is MGHDK and CDR2 SYGVNS. V lost 6 bases to trimming and J lost 6 bases, with 13 bases between them. The CDR3 extends over 13 amino acids. In DNA form, the CDR3 reads TGTGCCAGCAGGGACAGCGGGGCGGATACGCAGTATTTT. Translating gives CASRDSGADTQYF. The variable domain in full, completed from reference TRBV25-1 and TRBJ2-3, reads EADIYQTPRYLVIGTGKKITLECSQTMGHDKMYWYQQDPGMELHLIHYSYGVNSTEKGDLSSESTVSRIRTEHFPLTLESARPSHTSQYLCASRDSGADTQYFGPGTRLTVL.

This clone is a singleton in its sample. V gene TRBV5-1 combines with J gene TRBJ1-2; D is uncertain. The CDR3 has 13 residues. Trimming took off 4 bases at V and 8 bases at J, with 15 bases between the two ends. The germline V gene has CDR1 SGHRS and CDR2 YFSETQ. The CDR3 DNA reads as TGCGCCAGCAGCCCGGGCGGGGTCGCGGGCTACACCTTC. Translated: CASSPGGVAGYTF. The variable domain in full, completed from reference TRBV5-1 and TRBJ1-2, reads KAGVTQTPRYLIKTRGQQVTLSCSPISGHRSVSWYQQTPGQGLQFLFEYFSETQRNKGNFPGRFSGRQFSNSRSEMNVSTLELGDSALYLCASSPGGVAGYTFGSGTRLTVV.